The 20 T cell receptor beta chains reported below all come from one sample, sequenced in a study of blood T cell repertoires in COVID-19. The table came from immunoSEQ multiplex PCR; TCRdb's copy has only in-frame clones and leaves some out. The profile shows 50,000 to 70,000 clones, 76% of them singletons. Sample: peripheral blood. These receptor sequences come from a middle-aged man with active or convalescent COVID-19.

The chain carries TRBV10-3 and TRBJ1-3; 7 bases are shared with TRBD1. The CDR3 runs to 14 residues. V lost 6 bases to trimming and J lost 2 bases; unmatched junction nucleotides: 4. The germline gives CDR1 ENHRY, CDR2 SYGVKD. CDR3 nucleotide sequence: TGTGCCATCAGACAGGGGATTGCTGGAAACACCATATATTTT. Protein product: CAIRQGIAGNTIYF.

This rearrangement joins TRBV14 to TRBJ2-1; D is unresolved. Germline V gene lookup returns CDR1 SGHDN and CDR2 FVKESK. V was pared by 1 base and J by 4 bases, with 2 bases between. The CDR3 runs 12 residues. CDR3 DNA sequence: TGTGCCAGCAGCCAAGCGTACAATGAGCAGTTCTTC. Translated: CASSQAYNEQFF.

The CDR3: CASSFRQGTEAFF. As DNA, the CDR3 is TGTGCCAGCAGCTTTCGACAGGGCACTGAAGCTTTCTTT. The chain carries TRBV7-3 and TRBJ1-1, with 7 bases aligning to TRBD1. This CDR3 comprises 13 residues. CDR1 is SGHTA, CDR2 FQGTGA, per germline. The junction had 2 bases not matched to a gene; V was cut back by 3 bases and J by 4 bases.

The CDR3 DNA follows: TGCGCCAGCAGCGGAATATCTAGCGCCAAGTACAATGAGCAGTTCTTC. Translation: CASSGISSAKYNEQFF. The V call is TRBV5-1, the J call TRBJ2-1, with D maybe TRBD2 (6 bases). Germline-derived CDR1 and CDR2 are SGHRS and YFSETQ. Trimming took 4 bases from V and 4 from J, leaving 18 bases between them. The CDR3 sequence is 16 residues long.

This chain links TRBV6-5 with TRBJ2-7; D might be TRBD1 (6 bases). In germline, CDR1 is MNHEY, CDR2 SVGAGI. The CDR3 covers 13 residues. V lost 6 bases, J lost 2 bases, and 11 bases lay in between. Here the CDR3 reads CASRHRVTYEQYF. In DNA, the CDR3 is TGTGCCAGCAGGCACAGGGTGACCTACGAGCAGTACTTC.

This sequence joins TRBV9 and TRBJ2-4, with D tentatively TRBD2 (6 bases). Per germline, CDR1 SGDLS and CDR2 YYNGEE. This CDR3 is 14 amino acids long. The V end was cut by 3 bases, the J end by 0 bases, with 7 bases between. The CDR3 loop is CASSAGLAKNIQYF. Here the CDR3 DNA reads TGTGCCAGCAGCGCGGGACTAGCCAAAAACATTCAGTACTTC. Based on the CDR3 plus reference TRBV9 and TRBJ2-4, the full variable domain is DSGVTQTPKHLITATGQRVTLRCSPRSGDLSVYWYQQSLDQGLQFLIQYYNGEERAKGNILERFSAQQFPDLHSELNLSSLELGDSALYFCASSAGLAKNIQYFGAGTRLSVL.

CDR3 nucleotides: TGTGCCAGCAGCACCAGGACTAGACCCCCAGAGACCCAGTACTTC. Its translation: CASSTRTRPPETQYF. V usage is TRBV7-2 and J usage is TRBJ2-5; 7 bases agree with TRBD2. Germline CDR1 and CDR2: SGHTA and FQGNSA. V lost 5 bases and J lost 4; bases outside the gene matches: 10. The CDR3 extends over 15 amino acids.

CDR3 nucleotides: TGTGCCACCGCGGGACAGGGGCGCAATCAGCCCCAGCATTTT. This codes for CATAGQGRNQPQHF. The chain carries TRBV19 and TRBJ1-5, with 10 nucleotides matching TRBD1. CDR3 length equals 14 residues. Germline assignment: CDR1 LNHDA and CDR2 SQIVND (reference sequence). The J segment lost 2 bases and the V segment lost 10 bases, leaving 5 bases of the junction unmatched.

This sequence joins TRBV11-3 and TRBJ2-1; TRBD1 is a possible D gene (5 bases). Germline V CDR1 and CDR2: SGHNT, YENEEA. The CDR3 runs 15 residues. Trimming shortened V by 0 bases and J by 2 bases, and 8 bases separated the two germline ends. CDR3: CASSLDQGPYNEQFF. CDR3 nucleotides: TGTGCCAGCAGCTTAGACCAGGGCCCCTACAATGAGCAGTTCTTC.

The chain links TRBV7-9 to TRBJ2-7; the D gene is possibly TRBD2 (7 bases). The V end was cut by 7 bases, the J end by 4 bases, with 17 bases between. This CDR3 comprises 14 residues. The germline V gene has CDR1 SEHNR and CDR2 FQNEAQ (reference sequence). The CDR3 region is CASTYRERDYEQYF. CDR3 in DNA: TGTGCCAGCACCTACAGGGAGCGGGATTACGAGCAGTACTTC.

V gene TRBV27 combines with J gene TRBJ2-5; D gene ambiguous. V lost 3 bases and J 0 bases, leaving 8 bases between the germline ends. The CDR3 is 14 residues long. Germline V CDR1 and CDR2: MNHEY, SMNVEV (reference sequence). In nucleotides, the CDR3 is TGTGCCAGCAGTTTTTTCCAGAACCAAGAGACCCAGTACTTC. It specifies CASSFFQNQETQYF.

This clone appeared a single time. The J gene is TRBJ1-3, the V gene TRBV18, with D possibly TRBD1 on 5 matching bases. The germline CDR1 and CDR2 sequences are KGHSH and LQKENI. Trimming pared 0 bases from V and 7 bases from J, leaving 10 bases between. The CDR3 is made up of 14 amino acids. CDR3 loop: CASSPPSGPNTIYF. The CDR3, as DNA: TGTGCCAGCTCACCACCGTCAGGGCCCAACACCATATATTTT.

The chain couples TRBV27 to TRBJ1-2; D may be TRBD1 (5 bases). The CDR3 length is 14 residues. V was shortened by 4 bases and J by 8 bases, with 17 bases between the two germline ends. Germline assignment: CDR1 MNHEY and CDR2 SMNVEV (reference sequence). In nucleotides, the CDR3 is TGTGCCAGCAGTTCCCTGTCCGGGGGTTTCGGCTACACCTTC. Its translation: CASSSLSGGFGYTF.

The chain recombines TRBV5-1 with TRBJ2-1, with no clear D. Germline CDR1 SGHRS, CDR2 YFSETQ. The CDR3 contains 14 residues. Trimming left V 0 bases short and J 8 bases short, with 12 bases between. For the CDR3, the DNA is TGCGCCAGCAGCTTGGTCGCGGCAGCCTATGAGCAGTTCTTC. Translated: CASSLVAAAYEQFF.

The rearrangement links TRBV7-3 to TRBJ1-6; no clear D gene. This CDR3 is built from 13 residues. CDR1 is SGHTA, CDR2 FQGTGA, per germline. Trimming pared 5 bases from V and 6 bases from J, leaving 8 bases between. As DNA, the CDR3 is TGTGCCAGCAGCCCACAATTTAATTCACCCCTCCACTTT. Its translation is CASSPQFNSPLHF.

This clone has a single count. CDR3 bases: TGCGCCAGCAGCCTACTAGGAGTCTATGATGAGCAGTTCTTC. This gives the protein CASSLLGVYDEQFF. The chain joins TRBV10-1 to TRBJ2-1; a possible D gene is TRBD2 (5 bases). Trimming took 6 bases from V and 8 from J, leaving 17 bases between them. Germline V gives CDR1 WNHNN, CDR2 SYGVQD (reference sequence). The CDR3 runs 14 residues.

The chain couples TRBV3-1 (or the pseudogene TRBV3-2) to TRBJ2-5; 8 bases are shared with TRBD2. CDR1 and CDR2 from the germline V gene are LGHDT and YNNKEL (reference sequence). With 4 bases clipped from V and 4 bases from J, the junction kept 14 bases outside the gene matches. The CDR3 sequence is 17 residues long. DNA for the CDR3: TGTGCCAGCAGCCTTACTACCGGGACTAGGGGGGGAGAGACCCAGTACTTC. Translating it yields CASSLTTGTRGGETQYF.

This chain links TRBV9 with TRBJ1-5, with D tentatively TRBD1 (5 bases). The germline V gene has CDR1 SGDLS and CDR2 YYNGEE. CDR3 length equals 13 residues. Trimming removed 8 bases from V and 4 bases from J, with 13 bases in between. The CDR3 nucleotides read TGTGCCAGTGCCCAGGGCCCTAATCAGCCCCAGCATTTT. Translating it yields CASAQGPNQPQHF.

The chain recombines TRBV5-1 with TRBJ2-5; 7 positions agree with TRBD2. Trimming took 0 bases from V and 9 from J; bases not matched to a gene: 2. Germline V CDR1 and CDR2: SGHRS, YFSETQ. The CDR3 extends over 12 amino acids. CDR3 DNA sequence: TGCGCCAGCAGCTTGGGGGAGGGTCCCCAGTACTTC. It specifies CASSLGEGPQYF.

The V call is TRBV6-2 or TRBV6-3, the J call TRBJ2-7, with 16 bases lining up with TRBD2. Trimming took 6 bases from V and 0 from J; bases not matched to a gene: 5. This CDR3 is built from 17 residues. CDR1 is MNHEY, CDR2 SVGEGT, per germline. The CDR3 nucleotides are TGTGCCAGCAGCCCGGGACTAGCGGGAGGGCTCTCCTACGAGCAGTACTTC. It translates to CASSPGLAGGLSYEQYF.